These 23 T cell receptor beta chains were sequenced from one sample in a study of T cells in Graves' hyperthyroidism and ophthalmopathy. Researchers amplified the TCR beta CDR3 regions from RNA transcripts. HTBI primers drove first-round RT-PCR of the TCR CDR3. One entry per CDR3 protein, called by TCRdb with MiXCR from the multiplex PCR reads. The sample records under 750,000 distinct CDR3 sequences, around 20% being singletons. Sequencing was carried out using blood. These receptors were taken from a woman between 50 and 59 years old with Graves' hyperthyroidism that later progressed to Graves' ophthalmopathy.

The chain is built from TRBV20-1 and TRBJ2-5; 8 bases agree with TRBD2. CDR3 length: 16 amino acids. V shed 0 bases and J 6 bases; nucleotides not matched to a gene: 12. Germline V gene sequence: CDR1 DFQATT, CDR2 SNEGSKA (reference sequence). The CDR3 loop is CSARDGSGGPSKTQYF. CDR3 nucleotides: TGCAGTGCTAGAGATGGGAGCGGGGGCCCGTCAAAGACCCAGTACTTC.

At least ten counts were recorded for this clonotype. This rearrangement joins TRBV20-1 to TRBJ1-2; the match to TRBD1 covers 9 bases. Germline V gene data show CDR1 as DFQATT and CDR2 as SNEGSKA (reference sequence). The CDR3 length is 16 residues. Germline trimming cut 1 base from V and 0 bases from J; bases unmatched to any gene: 6. The CDR3 nucleotides read TGCAGTGCTAGAGCCACACAGGGGGCACCTAACTATGGCTACACCTTC. Amino acid sequence: CSARATQGAPNYGYTF.

The rearrangement joins TRBV6-5 to TRBJ2-5; no definite D call. The V end was cut by 0 bases, the J end by 1 base, with 18 bases between. There are 18 residues in the CDR3. CDR1 is MNHEY and CDR2 is SVGAGI in the germline V gene. CDR3 DNA sequence: TGTGCCAGCAGTTACTCGGACGGTCAGATAGCCAGCCAAGAGACCCAGTACTTC. It is translated as CASSYSDGQIASQETQYF.

The gene calls are TRBV27 and TRBJ1-2; D not resolved. V was clipped by 5 bases and J by 4 bases, with 11 bases between them. CDR1 MNHEY and CDR2 SMNVEV come from the germline V gene (reference sequence). The CDR3 runs 13 residues. In DNA, the CDR3 is TGTGCCAGCAGTCCAGCCCCGTTCTATGGCTACACCTTC. Protein sequence: CASSPAPFYGYTF.

This clonotype was seen a few times. The chain links TRBV7-9 to TRBJ2-2, with 8 bases lining up with TRBD2. The CDR3 consists of 18 residues. Losses at the gene ends were 4 bases for V and 6 bases for J; bases not matched to a gene: 16. Germline CDR1 SEHNR, CDR2 FQNEAQ (reference sequence). This CDR3 reads CASSSIPRRGGLPGELFF. The CDR3 DNA reads TGTGCCAGCAGCTCTATACCCCGACGGGGGGGACTTCCCGGGGAGCTGTTTTTT. Full variable domain (missing parts from reference TRBV7-9 and TRBJ2-2): DTGVSQNPRHKITKRGQNVTFRCDPISEHNRLYWYRQTLGQGPEFLTYFQNEAQLEKSRLLSDRFSAERPKGSFSTLEIQRTEQGDSAMYLCASSSIPRRGGLPGELFFGEGSRLTVL.

This clonotype appeared a few times. The chain combines TRBV9 with TRBJ1-1; 8 bases map to TRBD1. CDR3 size: 18 residues. The trim removed 0 bases at V and 1 base at J, leaving 11 bases unmatched. From germline, CDR1 is SGDLS and CDR2 YYNGEE. The CDR3 nucleotides are TGTGCCAGCAGCGTAGACCCCGGACAGGGTACTCCGAACACTGAAGCTTTCTTT. Its translation: CASSVDPGQGTPNTEAFF.

This clonotype was detected only a few times. The chain combines TRBV3-1 with TRBJ2-1, with D possibly matching TRBD1 (5 bases). Germline assignment: CDR1 LGHDT and CDR2 YNNKEL (reference sequence). The length of the CDR3 is 15 residues. Trimming shortened V by 5 bases and J by 3 bases, and 14 bases separated the two germline ends. The CDR3 DNA follows: TGTGCCAGCAGCAGGTCGCTAGGGGTCTACAATGAGCAGTTCTTC. As protein: CASSRSLGVYNEQFF.

Concerning this clonotype: Germline and junction disagree at one end, which may indicate a read error. V is TRBV5-1 and J is TRBJ1-1; 8 nucleotides agree with TRBD1. Germline loops: CDR1 SGHRS, CDR2 YFSETQ. This CDR3 has 15 amino acids. CDR3 region: CTSSVNDRDRKRAFF. The DNA for the CDR3 is TGCACCAGCAGCGTCAACGACAGGGACAGGAAGCGAGCTTTCTTT.

This chain uses TRBV4-1 with TRBJ2-6, with D tentatively TRBD1 (5 bases). CDR3 length equals 15 residues. V was cut by 5 bases and J by 1 base, with 9 bases left in between. Looked up from germline, CDR1 is MGHRA and CDR2 is YSYEKL. The CDR3 is CASSLQDSGANVLTF. The CDR3 DNA is TGCGCCAGCAGCTTACAGGATTCTGGGGCCAACGTCCTGACTTTC.

This clonotype showed up just once. CDR3 protein: CASSQETGQETQYF. Written as DNA, the CDR3 is TGTGCCAGCAGCCAAGAAACAGGGCAAGAGACCCAGTACTTC. The chain links TRBV3-1 to TRBJ2-5, with TRBD1 as a possible D gene (6 bases). This CDR3 spans 14 amino acids. In germline, CDR1 is LGHDT, CDR2 YNNKEL (reference sequence). V lost 0 bases to trimming and J lost 2 bases, with 7 bases between them.

The V and J genes are TRBV5-1 and TRBJ1-2; D call uncertain. V lost 5 bases to trimming and J lost 3 bases, with 11 bases between them. This CDR3 contains 13 residues. Germline V lookup: CDR1 SGHRS, CDR2 YFSETQ. The CDR3 DNA reads as TGCGCCAGCAGGTATCAAGACGACTATGGCTACACCTTC. This gives the protein CASRYQDDYGYTF. Variable domain in full (rest from reference TRBV5-1 and TRBJ1-2): KAGVTQTPRYLIKTRGQQVTLSCSPISGHRSVSWYQQTPGQGLQFLFEYFSETQRNKGNFPGRFSGRQFSNSRSEMNVSTLELGDSALYLCASRYQDDYGYTFGSGTRLTVV.

This chain connects TRBV6-1 to TRBJ2-1; D call uncertain. V lost 10 bases and J 6 bases, leaving 10 bases between the germline ends. The CDR3 contains 11 residues. Germline lookup yields CDR1 MNHNS and CDR2 SASEGT. The CDR3 sequence: CAIRLGNEQFF. The CDR3 DNA sequence: TGTGCCATAAGGCTGGGCAATGAGCAGTTCTTC.

The chain combines TRBV3-1 with TRBJ1-5; TRBD1 matches at 9 bases. V dropped 2 bases and J dropped 5; count of bases not matched to a gene: 10. The CDR3 runs to 17 residues. From germline, CDR1 is LGHDT and CDR2 YNNKEL (reference sequence). The CDR3 DNA reads as TGTGCCAGCAGCCAAAGGTTGCCCGGGACAGGGCATCAGCCCCAGCATTTT. Its protein product is CASSQRLPGTGHQPQHF.

This chain connects TRBV6-1 to TRBJ1-5, with D unclear. Germline CDR1 and CDR2: MNHNS and SASEGT. The ends were cut back, 6 bases at V and 2 bases at J, with 17 bases in the middle. The CDR3 runs to 16 residues. The CDR3 DNA reads TGTGCCAGCAGGGGGTGGATTGGACTGCGCAATCAGCCCCAGCATTTT. Its protein is CASRGWIGLRNQPQHF.

The chain uses TRBV5-4 and TRBJ1-5; D is possibly TRBD1 (6 bases). Germline V gives CDR1 SGHNT, CDR2 YYREEE (reference sequence). Deletions cut 4 bases from V and 5 bases from J, with 10 bases between. This CDR3 region has 13 residues. For the CDR3, the DNA is TGTGCCAGCAGCGGGGGCGGAGATCAGCCCCAGCATTTT. This encodes CASSGGGDQPQHF. Full variable domain (rest looked up from reference TRBV5-4 and TRBJ1-5): ETGVTQSPTHLIKTRGQQVTLRCSSQSGHNTVSWYQQALGQGPQFIFQYYREEENGRGNFPPRFSGLQFPNYSSELNVNALELDDSALYLCASSGGGDQPQHFGDGTRLSIL.

This clonotype turned up a few times. The chain links TRBV10-3 to TRBJ2-3; 12 positions agree with TRBD2. In germline, CDR1 is ENHRY, CDR2 SYGVKD. There are 16 residues in the CDR3. Germline trimming cut 4 bases from V and 2 bases from J; bases unmatched to any gene: 4. Here the CDR3 reads CAISGTSGENTDTQYF. As DNA, the CDR3 is TGTGCCATCAGTGGGACTAGCGGGGAGAACACAGATACGCAGTATTTT.

This clonotype was counted at least ten times. The V call is TRBV7-8, the J call TRBJ1-2; 10 nucleotides agree with TRBD1. The CDR3 contains 14 residues. V dropped 5 bases and J dropped 7; count of bases not matched to a gene: 7. The germline CDR1 and CDR2 sequences are SGHVS and FQNEAQ. The CDR3 DNA is TGTGCCAGCAGCGCGCAGGACAGGGGGTCTGGCTACACCTTC. It codes for CASSAQDRGSGYTF. Drawing the rest from reference TRBV7-8 and TRBJ1-2, the complete variable domain is GAGVSQSPRYKVAKRGQDVALRCDPISGHVSLFWYQQALGQGPEFLTYFQNEAQLDKSGLPSDRFFAERPEGSVSTLKIQRTQQEDSAVYLCASSAQDRGSGYTFGSGTRLTVV.

This clonotype was picked up many times. The chain has TRBV5-1 and TRBJ2-3, with TRBD1 matching over 8 bases. The junction had 9 bases not matched to a gene; V was cut back by 0 bases and J by 6 bases. Germline CDR1 SGHRS, CDR2 YFSETQ. There are 16 residues in the CDR3. The CDR3 DNA follows: TGCGCCAGCAGCTTGGAAGCCCAGACAGGGGTGGATACGCAGTATTTT. This sequence encodes CASSLEAQTGVDTQYF.

There are many counts of this clonotype. The chain uses TRBV3-1 and TRBJ2-3; D possibly corresponds to TRBD2 (6 bases). This CDR3 is built from 15 residues. The V end was cut by 2 bases, the J end by 2 bases, with 11 bases between. In germline, CDR1 is LGHDT, CDR2 YNNKEL (reference sequence). CDR3 sequence: CASSQYGGSTDTQYF. Here the CDR3 DNA reads TGTGCCAGCAGCCAATACGGGGGATCCACAGATACGCAGTATTTT.

The V and J genes are TRBV27 and TRBJ1-5, with a tentative D call TRBD1 (5 bases). Germline CDR1 is MNHEY and CDR2 is SMNVEV (reference sequence). V dropped 3 bases and J dropped 6 bases, with 15 bases sitting between them. The CDR3 consists of 15 residues. DNA for the CDR3: TGTGCCAGCAGTTTTGGGGCGCCGACACCTCAGCCCCAGCATTTT. Translating it yields CASSFGAPTPQPQHF.

In its sample, this clonotype was seen a few times. The chain uses TRBV15 and TRBJ1-3, with D perhaps TRBD1 (5 bases). In germline, CDR1 is LNHNV, CDR2 YYDKDF (reference sequence). The V end was cut by 3 bases, the J end by 0 bases, with 15 bases between. The CDR3 is 17 residues long. CDR3: CATSSLRGMGSGNTIYF. Written as DNA, the CDR3 is TGTGCCACCAGCAGCCTCCGGGGCATGGGCTCTGGAAACACCATATATTTT.

This clonotype was observed at least ten times. The V and J genes are TRBV7-8 and TRBJ2-7; possibly TRBD2 for D (5 bases). Germline CDR1 and CDR2: SGHVS and FQNEAQ. Trimming cost V 1 base and J 2 bases, with 9 bases left between them. The CDR3 consists of 14 residues. CDR3 protein: CASSLEEGAYEQYF. CDR3 bases: TGTGCCAGCAGCTTAGAAGAGGGTGCCTACGAGCAGTACTTC.

The chain combines TRBV29-1 with TRBJ1-2, with D tentatively TRBD1 (5 bases). V shed 1 base and J shed 6 bases, with 12 bases lying between them. The germline V gene has CDR1 SQVTM and CDR2 ANQGSEA. The CDR3 covers 13 residues. CDR3 loop: CSVEGGGVDGYTF. DNA for the CDR3: TGCAGCGTTGAAGGAGGAGGGGTCGATGGCTACACCTTC. The full variable domain, completed using reference TRBV29-1 and TRBJ1-2, is SAVISQKPSRDICQRGTSLTIQCQVDSQVTMMFWYRQQPGQSLTLIATANQGSEATYESGFVIDKFPISRPNLTFSTLTVSNMSPEDSSIYLCSVEGGGVDGYTFGSGTRLTVV.